This passage covers 9 T cell receptor beta chains from one sample sequenced in a study of T cell changes during pregnancy in multiple sclerosis. The repertoire was sequenced with immunoSEQ multiplex PCR; TCRdb's copy has only in-frame clones and lacks some. This table holds about 17,000 clones, 88% found once. The material was CD8+ T cells from peripheral blood mononuclear cells, obtained after pregnancy. The source is a female donor in good health, enrolled as a control in a pregnancy study.

The chain joins TRBV2 to TRBJ2-5; 7 positions match TRBD2. This CDR3 comprises 12 residues. Looked up from germline, CDR1 is SNHLY and CDR2 is FYNNEI. V dropped 7 bases and J dropped 7; count of bases not matched to a gene: 6. The CDR3 reads CASTGTMGTQYF. In nucleotides, the CDR3 is TGTGCCAGCACCGGGACTATGGGGACCCAGTACTTC.

This clone occurred once. This chain links TRBV7-6 with TRBJ1-1; D not certain. V was pared by 1 base and J by 2 bases, with 14 bases between. The CDR3 contains 16 residues. The germline V gene has CDR1 SGHVS and CDR2 FNYEAQ. The CDR3 region is CASSLVLAADNTEAFF. CDR3 bases: TGTGCCAGCAGCTTAGTGCTCGCGGCCGATAACACTGAAGCTTTCTTT.

The genes are TRBV29-1 and TRBJ2-7; 7 positions match TRBD1. After removal of 3 bases from V and 2 bases from J, the junction contained 4 bases not matched to a gene. The CDR3 has 13 amino acids. Per the germline V gene, CDR1 is SQVTM and CDR2 is ANQGSEA. The CDR3: CSVEGQTTYEQYF. The CDR3 DNA sequence: TGCAGCGTTGAGGGACAGACAACCTACGAGCAGTACTTC.

The chain joins TRBV5-1 to TRBJ2-5, with D maybe TRBD2 (5 bases). Trimming shortened V by 0 bases and J by 1 base, and 10 bases separated the two germline ends. In germline, CDR1 is SGHRS, CDR2 YFSETQ. The length of the CDR3 is 15 residues. CDR3 nucleotide sequence: TGCGCCAGCAGCTTGGCCGTCCGGGGCCAAGAGACCCAGTACTTC. Amino acid sequence: CASSLAVRGQETQYF.

V is TRBV5-1 and J is TRBJ1-4, with 7 nucleotides matching TRBD1. With V trimmed by 2 bases and J by 8 bases, 9 bases remained unmatched. Germline CDR1 is SGHRS and CDR2 is YFSETQ. The CDR3 spans 15 residues. As DNA, the CDR3 is TGCGCCAGCAGCTTACTAACAGGGGCGCACGAAAAACTGTTTTTT. Translated, it gives CASSLLTGAHEKLFF.

This chain connects TRBV10-3 to TRBJ1-3; no clear D. V lost 3 bases, J lost 4 bases, and 7 bases lay in between. The CDR3 sequence is 13 residues long. CDR1 and CDR2 from the germline V gene are ENHRY and SYGVKD. The DNA of the CDR3 is TGTGCCATCAGTGAAGCTTACGGAAACACCATATATTTT. This gives the protein CAISEAYGNTIYF.

The V gene is TRBV11-3, the J gene TRBJ1-6; 7 positions match TRBD1. V shed 6 bases, J shed 8 bases, and the junction held 7 bases outside the gene matches. This CDR3 comprises 14 residues. The V gene's germline CDR1 is SGHNT and CDR2 YENEEA. The CDR3 DNA is TGTGCCAGCAGGGGGGGACAGACCCATTCACCCCTCCACTTT. As protein: CASRGGQTHSPLHF.

The gene calls are TRBV28 and TRBJ2-1; 10 positions agree with TRBD2. V shed 2 bases, J shed 0 bases, and the junction held 10 bases outside the gene matches. The CDR3 is made up of 19 amino acids. CDR1 and CDR2 (germline): MDHEN, SYDVKM. Here the CDR3 DNA reads TGTGCCAGCAGTTTAACGCTAGCGGGAGTTGGTAACTCCTACAATGAGCAGTTCTTC. This translates into CASSLTLAGVGNSYNEQFF.

The chain couples TRBV6-1 to TRBJ2-7; the D gene is possibly TRBD1 (7 bases). The CDR3 spans 14 residues. Germline CDR1 reads MNHNS; CDR2 reads SASEGT. V dropped 2 bases and J dropped 7 bases, with 15 bases sitting between them. The CDR3 spells CASSEWSGGGEQYF. The CDR3 nucleotides are TGTGCCAGCAGTGAATGGTCAGGGGGAGGAGAGCAGTACTTC.